Listed here are 20 T cell receptor beta chains from one sample, sequenced in a study of T cell changes during pregnancy in multiple sclerosis. Libraries were prepared by immunoSEQ multiplex PCR; TCRdb keeps only in-frame clonotypes and omits some of them. The repertoire consists of 25,000 to 35,000 clones, with about 88% occurring once and the leading ten covering about 0.45%. The source material was CD4+ T cells from peripheral blood mononuclear cells, sampled in the second trimester of pregnancy. The receptor set was obtained from a female donor in good health, enrolled as a control in a pregnancy study.

This chain connects TRBV10-3 to TRBJ2-1; perhaps TRBD2 as D (6 bases). This CDR3 has 14 residues. Germline loops: CDR1 ENHRY, CDR2 SYGVKD. Trimming took off 5 bases at V and 3 bases at J, with 11 bases between the two ends. The CDR3 bases are TGTGCCATCAGTCCCCGGACTATCTACAATGAGCAGTTCTTC. Protein: CAISPRTIYNEQFF.

The chain employs TRBV5-8 and TRBJ1-1, with a tentative D call TRBD1 (6 bases). Trimming stripped 3 bases from V and 7 bases from J, with 16 bases between. CDR3 length equals 14 residues. The germline V gene has CDR1 SGHTS and CDR2 YDEGEE. CDR3: CASSSLEGRGEAFF. The CDR3 region has the DNA TGTGCCAGCAGCTCACTCGAGGGCAGGGGTGAAGCTTTCTTT.

The chain has TRBV5-1 and TRBJ1-1; TRBD1 matches at 8 bases. The ends lost 3 bases at V and 4 bases at J; junction bases unmatched: 2. Germline CDR1 SGHRS, CDR2 YFSETQ. The CDR3 sequence is 13 residues long. The CDR3 sequence: CASSYRGSTEAFF. CDR3 nucleotides: TGCGCCAGCAGCTACAGGGGGAGCACTGAAGCTTTCTTT.

V is TRBV20-1 and J is TRBJ2-7; TRBD1 matches at 7 bases. This CDR3 has 11 residues. V gave up 6 bases and J gave up 6 bases; unmatched junction bases: 5. Germline CDR1 and CDR2: DFQATT and SNEGSKA (reference sequence). The CDR3 here is CSASSGGEQYF. The DNA for the CDR3 is TGCAGTGCCAGCTCAGGGGGCGAGCAGTACTTC.

The chain uses TRBV6-5 and TRBJ2-3; 9 nucleotides agree with TRBD1. Germline-derived CDR1 and CDR2 are MNHEY and SVGAGI. Losses at the gene ends were 4 bases for V and 4 bases for J; bases not matched to a gene: 6. The CDR3 runs to 15 residues. In nucleotides, the CDR3 is TGTGCCAGCAGTTTCGGACAGGGGCGGGCAGATACGCAGTATTTT. This codes for CASSFGQGRADTQYF.

V usage is TRBV7-2 and J usage is TRBJ1-4, with D maybe TRBD1 (6 bases). Trimming removed 5 bases from V and 3 bases from J, with 13 bases in between. Germline V gene data show CDR1 as SGHTA and CDR2 as FQGNSA. The length of the CDR3 is 15 residues. The chain's CDR3 is CASSVGQGPNEKLFF. DNA for the CDR3: TGTGCCAGCAGCGTAGGGCAGGGGCCTAATGAAAAACTGTTTTTT.

The gene calls are TRBV10-3 and TRBJ1-2; 7 bases align to TRBD1. Germline V gene sequence: CDR1 ENHRY, CDR2 SYGVKD. This CDR3 is 15 amino acids long. V lost 8 bases, J lost 7 bases, and 16 bases stayed unmatched. CDR3 sequence: CAISDTQGGKGGYTF. In DNA, the CDR3 is TGTGCCATCTCTGACACGCAGGGGGGAAAGGGTGGCTACACCTTC.

The CDR3 here is CASSWMGADYEQYF. The CDR3 DNA reads as TGTGCCAGCAGCTGGATGGGGGCAGACTACGAGCAGTACTTC. The V call is TRBV5-5, the J call TRBJ2-7; maybe TRBD1 (6 bases). The germline V gene has CDR1 SGHKS and CDR2 YYEKEE (reference sequence). The CDR3 has 14 amino acids. The ends were cut back, 3 bases at V and 3 bases at J, with 13 bases in the middle.

Notes on this clone: A read error may produce the germline difference seen at one junction end. The same CDR3 is also encoded by other DNA sequences in this sample. V gene TRBV7-7 combines with J gene TRBJ2-7, with 8 nucleotides matching TRBD1. The V gene's germline CDR1 is SSHAT and CDR2 FNYEAQ (reference sequence). The CDR3 spans 13 residues. CDR3 protein: CASSHGQGGEQYF. The CDR3 nucleotides read TGCGCCAGCAGCCATGGACAGGGAGGAGAGCAGTACTTC.

This chain joins TRBV15 and TRBJ1-5, with 7 bases aligning to TRBD1. The CDR3 spans 15 residues. The V segment lost 3 bases and the J segment 5 bases; nucleotides outside the gene matches: 7. CDR1 is LNHNV, CDR2 YYDKDF, per germline (reference sequence). The CDR3 region has the DNA TGTGCCACCAGCAGGGCCGGGACAGCGTATCAGCCCCAGCATTTT. Translating gives CATSRAGTAYQPQHF.

This clone was counted a few times. This chain uses TRBV20-1 with TRBJ1-1; D not resolved. V was clipped by 6 bases and J by 11 bases, with 7 bases between them. This CDR3 has 8 amino acids. Germline lookup yields CDR1 DFQATT and CDR2 SNEGSKA (reference sequence). This CDR3 reads CSASRAFF. In nucleotides, the CDR3 is TGCAGTGCGTCGCGGGCTTTCTTT.

The CDR3 here is CASTPEIANTGELFF. In DNA, the CDR3 is TGTGCCAGCACACCGGAGATCGCGAACACCGGGGAGCTGTTTTTT. The chain carries TRBV7-2 and TRBJ2-2; D is unresolved. CDR3 length: 15 residues. Trimming shortened V by 7 bases and J by 0 bases, and 12 bases separated the two germline ends. Germline-derived CDR1 and CDR2 are SGHTA and FQGNSA. The full variable domain, its missing parts supplied by reference TRBV7-2 and TRBJ2-2, is GAGVSQSPSNKVTEKGKDVELRCDPISGHTALYWYRQSLGQGLEFLIYFQGNSAPDKSGLPSDRFSAERTGGSVSTLTIQRTQQEDSAVYLCASTPEIANTGELFFGEGSRLTVL.

The chain has TRBV29-1 and TRBJ2-3, with 11 bases aligning to TRBD2. CDR3 size: 13 residues. Germline lookup yields CDR1 SQVTM and CDR2 ANQGSEA. V gave up 8 bases and J gave up 1 base; unmatched junction bases: 2. The chain's CDR3 is CSKLAGGTDTQYF. The CDR3 region has the DNA TGCAGCAAACTAGCGGGAGGCACAGATACGCAGTATTTT.

The rearrangement uses TRBV5-4 and TRBJ1-1; the match to TRBD1 covers 7 bases. The CDR3 runs 14 residues. The germline CDR1 and CDR2 sequences are SGHNT and YYREEE (reference sequence). V dropped 2 bases and J dropped 0; count of bases not matched to a gene: 1. CDR3 coding DNA: TGTGCCAGCAGCTTCGACAGGGTGAACACTGAAGCTTTCTTT. The encoded protein is CASSFDRVNTEAFF.

The chain combines TRBV19 with TRBJ2-3; 8 bases align to TRBD1. V was clipped by 4 bases and J by 1 base; unmatched bases: 1. The V gene's germline CDR1 is LNHDA and CDR2 SQIVND (reference sequence). This CDR3 has 14 amino acids. The CDR3 region is CASSTGGGTDTQYF. The CDR3 nucleotides are TGTGCCAGTAGTACAGGGGGCGGCACAGATACGCAGTATTTT.

This chain links TRBV19 with TRBJ2-5, with TRBD2 matching 7 bases. This CDR3 has 15 amino acids. Trimming cost V 6 bases and J 2 bases; bases outside gene matches: 9. CDR1 and CDR2 (germline): LNHDA, SQIVND (reference sequence). CDR3 bases: TGTGCCAGTAGCTATTTGGGGGGGTTACAAGAGACCCAGTACTTC. This translates into CASSYLGGLQETQYF.

The chain employs TRBV5-4 and TRBJ2-5, with TRBD2 matching 11 bases. This CDR3 contains 15 residues. The J segment lost 4 bases and the V segment lost 0 bases, leaving 2 bases of the junction unmatched. Per germline, CDR1 SGHNT and CDR2 YYREEE (reference sequence). In nucleotides, the CDR3 is TGTGCCAGCAGCTTGGCTAGCGGGGGGCTAGAGACCCAGTACTTC. This codes for CASSLASGGLETQYF.

In its sample, this clone ranks as medium-sized. This sequence joins TRBV5-6 and TRBJ1-2, with 7 bases that match TRBD1. V dropped 3 bases and J dropped 2; count of bases not matched to a gene: 7. The CDR3 has 15 amino acids. Germline loops: CDR1 SGHDT, CDR2 YYEEEE. The CDR3 DNA reads TGTGCCAGCAGCTCCGTGGGACAGTTAAACTATGGCTACACCTTC. Protein product: CASSSVGQLNYGYTF.

The chain has TRBV7-2 and TRBJ1-5; TRBD1 aligns across 7 bases. The CDR3 loop spans 14 amino acids. Germline V lookup: CDR1 SGHTA, CDR2 FQGNSA. V lost 0 bases, J lost 6 bases, and 2 bases stayed unmatched. The CDR3 spells CASSLAGGGQPQHF. The CDR3 nucleotides are TGTGCCAGCAGCTTAGCAGGGGGCGGTCAGCCCCAGCATTTT.

The CDR3 DNA follows: TGTGCCAGTAGTATGTGGAAGGGCAGACTCCGGTCTAGCGGGAGAAACGAGCAGTACTTC. It encodes CASSMWKGRLRSSGRNEQYF. This chain uses TRBV19 with TRBJ2-7; 10 nucleotides align to TRBD2. Germline CDR1 and CDR2: LNHDA and SQIVND (reference sequence). Germline trimming cut 3 bases from V and 5 bases from J; bases unmatched to any gene: 22. This CDR3 has 20 residues.